This T cell receptor (beta chain) stems from a study of blood T cell repertoires in COVID-19. Study-level information: COVID-19 samples from acute and convalescent phases originated in the United States, Italy and Spain. Nucleic acid was either cDNA or gDNA, and it came from T cells, B-cell-depleted T cells, or PBMCs.

Seattle enrolled patients during active infection and tracked them longitudinally. In the original workflow: The assay estimated nucleated cells by amplifying reference gene primers. The protocol was immunoSEQ multiplex PCR, while the TCRdb copy is restricted to in-frame clones and leaves out a portion. V, J and clone size are those of that table, while D and trimming were read from the DNA. The sample has 200,000 to 300,000 clones; approximately 86% are singletons. Material: peripheral blood. The origin of this receptor is a woman aged 60-70 years with COVID-19, enrolled during active disease.

The CDR3 is CASSYTSGRRLNEQFF. The CDR3 nucleotides read TGTGCCAGCAGCTATACTAGCGGGAGGCGACTCAATGAGCAGTTCTTC. The chain has TRBV5-4 and TRBJ2-1, with 12 nucleotides matching TRBD2. J gave up 6 bases and V 3 bases, and 7 bases lay outside the gene matches. In germline, CDR1 is SGHNT, CDR2 YYREEE (reference sequence). CDR3 length: 16 residues.